Listed below are T cell receptor beta chains from one sample, sequenced in a study of early T cells in non-severe SARS-CoV-2 infection. Each CDR3 protein gets one entry after TCRdb re-called the 5' RACE reads with MiXCR. The sample contains 50,000 to 70,000 distinct CDR3 sequences, around 13% of which appear only once. Sample: whole blood. The origin of the receptors is an adult who was a healthcare worker with PCR-confirmed SARS-CoV-2 infection or an uninfected control (not recorded which). Each CDR3 is given with its conserved first and last residue. A D gene is named only where the DNA matches it firmly. Not all rows give a size; the values are once, few, many and, for expanded clones, a class.

CDR3 | DNA | J | D | size | V
CASSWSGTGQGGELFF | TGTGCCAGCAGTTGGTCAGGGACAGGGCAGGGCGGGGAGCTGTTTTTT | TRBJ2-2 | TRBD1 | NA | TRBV6-6
CSAHLGGQGTQYF | TGCAGTGCCCATCTGGGAGGCCAGGGGACCCAGTACTTC | TRBJ2-5 | NA | NA | TRBV20-1
CASSLGSSNQPQHF | TGTGCCAGCAGTTTAGGGAGTAGCAATCAGCCCCAGCATTTT | TRBJ1-5 | NA | many | TRBV12-3/TRBV12-4
CASRTTATYEQYF | TGTGCCAGCCGGACAACCGCCACGTACGAGCAGTACTTC | TRBJ2-7 | NA | NA | TRBV27
CASSIYNEQFF | TGTGCCAGCAGTATATACAATGAGCAGTTCTTC | TRBJ2-1 | NA | many | TRBV2
CSARGSLRVNTEAFF | TGCAGTGCTAGAGGGTCCCTACGAGTGAACACTGAAGCTTTCTTT | TRBJ1-1 | NA | NA | TRBV20-1
CASSESTIQETQYF | TGCGCCAGCAGTGAGTCGACCATCCAAGAGACCCAGTACTTC | TRBJ2-5 | NA | few | TRBV10-1
CASSLGGGNDQPQHF | TGTGCCAGCAGCTTGGGGGGCGGGAATGATCAGCCCCAGCATTTT | TRBJ1-5 | NA | few | TRBV5-4
CASSTGTGGESGNTIYF | TGTGCCAGCAGCACCGGGACAGGGGGGGAATCGGGAAACACCATATATTTT | TRBJ1-3 | TRBD1 | few | TRBV12-3/TRBV12-4
CASSEKVRSTIYF | TGTGCCAGCAGCGAAAAGGTCCGCAGCACCATATATTTT | TRBJ1-3 | NA | NA | TRBV6-5
CASSYLGRAEAFF | TGTGCCAGCAGTTATTTGGGGCGGGCTGAAGCTTTCTTT | TRBJ1-1 | NA | NA | TRBV6-5
CASSSGTSTEKLFF | TGTGCCAGCAGCTCCGGGACCTCGACTGAAAAACTGTTTTTT | TRBJ1-4 | NA | few | TRBV7-2
CAWSAAQGRPGYTF | TGTGCCTGGAGTGCGGCCCAGGGGAGACCTGGCTACACCTTC | TRBJ1-2 | NA | NA | TRBV30
CAISDRAGPRTIYF | TGTGCCATCAGTGATAGGGCCGGCCCCCGCACCATATATTTT | TRBJ1-3 | NA | many | TRBV10-3
CASSTPGTPRSYEQYF | TGTGCCAGCAGCACCCCAGGGACCCCTCGCTCCTACGAGCAGTACTTC | TRBJ2-7 | NA | many | TRBV5-8
CASSFTKYGYEQYF | TGTGCCAGCAGCTTTACAAAGTACGGGTACGAGCAGTACTTC | TRBJ2-7 | NA | many | TRBV7-9
CSAIPQGPIAVSLHF | TGCAGTGCTATCCCCCAGGGCCCTATTGCGGTATCCCTCCACTTT | TRBJ1-6 | NA | few | TRBV20-1
CASSLRGGDRVAFNEQFF | TGTGCCAGCAGCTTAAGGGGAGGGGACAGGGTAGCGTTTAATGAGCAGTTCTTC | TRBJ2-1 | TRBD1 | few | TRBV7-3
CASGTVLFEQYF | TGTGCCAGCGGGACAGTCCTGTTTGAGCAGTACTTC | TRBJ2-7 | TRBD1 | many | TRBV5-5
CASSLLVASSTDTQYF | TGTGCCAGCAGCTTACTGGTGGCTTCAAGCACAGATACGCAGTATTTT | TRBJ2-3 | NA | many | TRBV7-9
CASSLMQVRDNSPLHF | TGTGCCAGCAGTTTAATGCAAGTAAGGGATAATTCACCCCTCCACTTT | TRBJ1-6 | NA | once | TRBV12-3/TRBV12-4
CASTPGGDQPQHF | TGTGCCAGCACCCCGGGGGGGGATCAGCCCCAGCATTTT | TRBJ1-5 | NA | NA | TRBV6-6
CASSLGLGSYNEQFF | TGTGCCAGCAGTTTAGGGTTAGGCTCCTACAATGAGCAGTTCTTC | TRBJ2-1 | NA | many | TRBV12-3/TRBV12-4
CSARGGRAGRTDTQYF | TGCAGTGCTAGAGGGGGTCGGGCAGGGCGGACAGATACGCAGTATTTT | TRBJ2-3 | NA | many | TRBV20-1
CASSAVFENTEAFF | TGCGCCAGCAGCGCCGTGTTTGAGAACACTGAAGCTTTCTTT | TRBJ1-1 | NA | NA | TRBV4-1
CASSNYRGLNNSPLHF | TGTGCCAGCAGTAACTACAGGGGGCTAAATAATTCACCCCTCCACTTT | TRBJ1-6 | TRBD1 | many | TRBV6-6
CASTWTGPNQPQHF | TGTGCCAGCACCTGGACAGGGCCAAATCAGCCCCAGCATTTT | TRBJ1-5 | TRBD1 | NA | TRBV7-2
CASRSGSRQGRETEAFF | TGCGCCAGCAGGTCCGGCAGCCGACAGGGAAGGGAGACTGAAGCTTTCTTT | TRBJ1-1 | TRBD1 | many | TRBV10-1
CASSLGGDQPQHF | TGCGCCAGCAGCTTGGGGGGAGATCAGCCCCAGCATTTT | TRBJ1-5 | NA | NA | TRBV5-1
CASEEQVNTEAFF | TGTGCCAGCGAGGAACAGGTGAACACTGAAGCTTTCTTT | TRBJ1-1 | NA | NA | TRBV12-3/TRBV12-4
CASSQEAVQYF | TGTGCCAGCAGCCAAGAGGCCGTTCAGTACTTC | TRBJ2-4 | NA | few | TRBV3-1
CASSLRGTTGGANTIYF | TGTGCCAGCAGTTTACGGGGGACGACAGGCGGAGCAAACACCATATATTTT | TRBJ1-3 | NA | NA | TRBV12-3/TRBV12-4
CASSRGDSYNQPQHF | TGCGCCAGCAGCCGCGGGGACAGCTACAATCAGCCCCAGCATTTT | TRBJ1-5 | TRBD1 | NA | TRBV5-1
CATSGQDNQPQHF | TGTGCCACCTCGGGACAAGACAATCAGCCCCAGCATTTT | TRBJ1-5 | NA | NA | TRBV2
CASSVKTGQDYEQYF | TGTGCCAGCAGTGTCAAGACAGGGCAGGACTACGAGCAGTACTTC | TRBJ2-7 | TRBD1 | NA | TRBV7-2
CASSLWGAEGEQFF | TGTGCCAGCAGCTTATGGGGGGCCGAAGGCGAGCAGTTCTTC | TRBJ2-1 | NA | many | TRBV7-9
CASSQLQGFQPQHF | TGCGCCAGCAGCCAATTACAAGGTTTTCAGCCCCAGCATTTT | TRBJ1-5 | NA | NA | TRBV4-1
CASSEFRYSNQPQHF | TGTGCCAGCAGTGAGTTCCGATATAGCAATCAGCCCCAGCATTTT | TRBJ1-5 | NA | NA | TRBV2
CASSPKTGNTEAFF | TGTGCCAGCAGCCCCAAAACAGGGAACACTGAAGCTTTCTTT | TRBJ1-1 | NA | few | TRBV7-9
CASSSDRANEQFF | TGTGCCAGCAGTTCTGACAGGGCCAATGAGCAGTTCTTC | TRBJ2-1 | TRBD1 | NA | TRBV5-6
CSVAGNADTQYF | TGCAGCGTTGCGGGAAACGCAGATACGCAGTATTTT | TRBJ2-3 | NA | few | TRBV29-1
CARSLETPSNQPQHF | TGTGCCAGAAGCTTGGAGACGCCTTCCAATCAGCCCCAGCATTTT | TRBJ1-5 | NA | many | TRBV5-3
CASSVRPYNEQFF | TGTGCCAGCAGCGTAAGGCCCTACAATGAGCAGTTCTTC | TRBJ2-1 | NA | NA | TRBV9
CASGSGGPPYF | TGTGCTAGTGGTTCCGGGGGGCCCCCGTACTTC | TRBJ2-5 | NA | NA | TRBV12-5
CAWSVKAGGNIQYF | TGTGCCTGGAGTGTTAAGGCAGGAGGAAACATTCAGTACTTC | TRBJ2-4 | NA | NA | TRBV30
CASSFTPSYGYTF | TGTGCCAGTAGCTTCACTCCGTCCTATGGCTACACCTTC | TRBJ1-2 | NA | many | TRBV19
CASSLPYARRTPYF | TGTGCCAGCAGCTTGCCCTATGCGCGGCGAACTCCGTACTTC | TRBJ2-7 | NA | NA | TRBV5-5
CASRFRSNQPQHF | TGTGCCAGTAGGTTCCGTAGCAATCAGCCCCAGCATTTT | TRBJ1-5 | NA | NA | TRBV6-1
CASSGNAGQNYGYTF | TGTGCCAGCAGCGGAAATGCGGGACAGAACTATGGCTACACCTTC | TRBJ1-2 | TRBD1 | NA | TRBV7-8
CASSLEPTGDSYNSPLHF | TGCGCCAGCAGCTTGGAACCAACTGGAGATTCCTATAATTCACCCCTCCACTTT | TRBJ1-6 | NA | few | TRBV5-1
CASSPTPINSPLHF | TGTGCCAGCTCACCAACCCCCATCAATTCACCCCTCCACTTT | TRBJ1-6 | NA | few | TRBV18
CASTYGGRTEAFF | TGTGCCAGCACCTACGGGGGTCGCACTGAAGCTTTCTTT | TRBJ1-1 | NA | few | TRBV6-1
CASSKTETGTEAFF | TGTGCCAGCAGCAAAACCGAGACAGGCACTGAAGCTTTCTTT | TRBJ1-1 | NA | few | TRBV7-3
CASSNSTSGPYEQYF | TGTGCCAGCAGCAACTCGACTAGCGGTCCTTACGAGCAGTACTTC | TRBJ2-7 | TRBD2 | few | TRBV7-9
CASSEEVAGAGGIQYF | TGTGCCAGCAGTGAAGAGGTAGCGGGGGCTGGCGGCATTCAGTACTTC | TRBJ2-4 | TRBD2 | many | TRBV6-1